This T cell receptor (beta chain) was recovered during a study of metastatic and nonmetastatic thyroid tumors. About the research overall: The study looked at repertoires side by side in blood and in tumor or nodule tissue from malignant and benign thyroid patients.

The study, taken as a whole, reports: The study reportedly found significantly higher TCR beta diversity in malignant thyroid tumors than benign nodules, in blood and tumor.

Remarks on this clone: Its antigen is not known.

How the authors handled the data: Building a distant-metastasis classifier for papillary thyroid cancer drew on CDR3 differences across clinicopathological groups. TCRdb called clones again from the PCR reads with MiXCR. The V and J calls follow TCRdb's processing rather than the paper's. The sample contains some 20,000 clones, about a quarter of which appear only once. Prior to thyroid surgery, none of the patients had received any treatment. Germline V gene sequence: CDR1 SGDLS, CDR2 YYNGEE. V was trimmed by 0 bases and J by 4 bases, leaving 10 bases between them. The CDR3 runs 14 residues. The rearrangement links TRBV9 to TRBJ1-1; D unresolved. Sample: tumor tissue. The TCR comes from a female donor with papillary thyroid cancer or a benign thyroid nodule (not recorded which). Some clones in this sample may be carry-over from other donors' samples. CDR3 nucleotides: TGTGCCAGCAGCGTAGGACTGGGGTCCACTGAAGCTTTCTTT. This encodes CASSVGLGSTEAFF.